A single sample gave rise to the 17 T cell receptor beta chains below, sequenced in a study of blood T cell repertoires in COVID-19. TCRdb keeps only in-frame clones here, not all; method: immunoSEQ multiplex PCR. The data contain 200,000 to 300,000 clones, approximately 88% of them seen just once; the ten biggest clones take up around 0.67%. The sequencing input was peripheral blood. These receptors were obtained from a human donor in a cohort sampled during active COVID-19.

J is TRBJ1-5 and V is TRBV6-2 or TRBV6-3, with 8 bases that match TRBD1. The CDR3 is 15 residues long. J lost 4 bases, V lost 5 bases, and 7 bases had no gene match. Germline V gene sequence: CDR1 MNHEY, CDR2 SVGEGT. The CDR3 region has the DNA TGTGCCAGCAGTACTCGGACAGGGAGGAATCAGCCCCAGCATTTT. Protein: CASSTRTGRNQPQHF.

This CDR3 reads CASSWGERFESIYF. CDR3 coding DNA: TGTGCCAGCAGCTGGGGGGAGAGGTTCGAGTCCATATATTTT. This chain joins TRBV5-6 and TRBJ1-3; D may be TRBD1 (5 bases). This CDR3 comprises 14 residues. Per germline, CDR1 SGHDT and CDR2 YYEEEE. V dropped 3 bases and J dropped 11 bases, with 18 bases sitting between them.

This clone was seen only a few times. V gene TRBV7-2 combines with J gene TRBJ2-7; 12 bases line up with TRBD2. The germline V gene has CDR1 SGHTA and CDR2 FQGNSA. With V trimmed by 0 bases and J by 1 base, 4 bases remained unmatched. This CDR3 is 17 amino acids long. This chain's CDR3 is CASSLAASGRGSYEQYF. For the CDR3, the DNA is TGTGCCAGCAGCTTAGCGGCTAGCGGGAGGGGGTCCTACGAGCAGTACTTC.

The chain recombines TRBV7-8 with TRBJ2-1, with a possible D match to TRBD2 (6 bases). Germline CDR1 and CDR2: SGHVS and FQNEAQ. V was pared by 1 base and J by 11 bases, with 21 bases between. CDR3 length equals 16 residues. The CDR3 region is CASSLERTTKVRKQFF. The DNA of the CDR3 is TGTGCCAGCAGCTTAGAAAGGACTACCAAGGTTCGCAAGCAGTTCTTC. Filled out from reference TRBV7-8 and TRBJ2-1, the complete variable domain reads GAGVSQSPRYKVAKRGQDVALRCDPISGHVSLFWYQQALGQGPEFLTYFQNEAQLDKSGLPSDRFFAERPEGSVSTLKIQRTQQEDSAVYLCASSLERTTKVRKQFFGPGTRLTVL.

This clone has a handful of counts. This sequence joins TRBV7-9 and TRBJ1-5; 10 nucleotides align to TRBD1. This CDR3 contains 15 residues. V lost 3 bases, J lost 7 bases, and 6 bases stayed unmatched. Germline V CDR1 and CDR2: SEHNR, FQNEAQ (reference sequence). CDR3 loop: CASSLGQGRNQPQHF. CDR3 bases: TGTGCCAGCAGCTTGGGACAGGGGAGGAACCAGCCCCAGCATTTT.

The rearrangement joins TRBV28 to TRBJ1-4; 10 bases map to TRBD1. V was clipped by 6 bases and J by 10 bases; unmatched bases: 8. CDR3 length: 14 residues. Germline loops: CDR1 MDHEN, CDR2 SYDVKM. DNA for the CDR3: TGTGCCAGCAGATTGGGACAGGGGTTGGGAAAACTGTTTTTT. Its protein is CASRLGQGLGKLFF.

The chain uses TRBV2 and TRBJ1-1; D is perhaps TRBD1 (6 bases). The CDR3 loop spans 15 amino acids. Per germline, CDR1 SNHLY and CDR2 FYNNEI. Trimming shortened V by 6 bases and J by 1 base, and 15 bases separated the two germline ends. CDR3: CASRKFGQTNTEAFF. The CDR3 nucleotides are TGTGCCAGCAGGAAGTTCGGACAGACGAACACTGAAGCTTTCTTT.

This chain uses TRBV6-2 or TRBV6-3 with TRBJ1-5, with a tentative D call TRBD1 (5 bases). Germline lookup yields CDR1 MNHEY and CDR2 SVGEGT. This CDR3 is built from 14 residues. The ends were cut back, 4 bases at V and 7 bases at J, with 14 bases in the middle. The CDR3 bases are TGTGCCAGCAGTTCCCGGACAAGCAGACAGCCCCAGCATTTT. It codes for CASSSRTSRQPQHF.

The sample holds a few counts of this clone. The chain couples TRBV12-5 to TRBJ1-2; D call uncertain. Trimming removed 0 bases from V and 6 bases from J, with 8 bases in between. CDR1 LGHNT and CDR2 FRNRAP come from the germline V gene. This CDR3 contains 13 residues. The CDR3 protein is CASGLVQSDGYTF. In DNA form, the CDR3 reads TGTGCTAGTGGTTTGGTCCAGTCAGATGGCTACACCTTC.

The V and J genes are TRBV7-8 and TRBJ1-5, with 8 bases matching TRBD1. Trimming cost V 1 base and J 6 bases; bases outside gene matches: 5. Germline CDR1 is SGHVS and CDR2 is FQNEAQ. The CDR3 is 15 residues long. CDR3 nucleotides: TGTGCCAGCAGCTTAGGATCAGGGGGCCTTCAGCCCCAGCATTTT. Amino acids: CASSLGSGGLQPQHF.

Here the CDR3 DNA reads TGTGCCAGCAGCGTAGGGGCTTTCGAAGAGACCCAGTACTTC. As protein: CASSVGAFEETQYF. The rearrangement uses TRBV9 and TRBJ2-5, with D unclear. Trimming pared 0 bases from V and 3 bases from J, leaving 9 bases between. From germline, CDR1 is SGDLS and CDR2 YYNGEE. The CDR3 consists of 14 residues.

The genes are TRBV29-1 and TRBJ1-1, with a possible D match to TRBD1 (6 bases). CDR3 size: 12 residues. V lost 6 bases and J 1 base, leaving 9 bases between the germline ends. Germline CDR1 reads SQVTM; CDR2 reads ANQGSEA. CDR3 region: CSVSTGNTEAFF. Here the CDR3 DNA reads TGCAGCGTCTCGACAGGGAACACTGAAGCTTTCTTT.

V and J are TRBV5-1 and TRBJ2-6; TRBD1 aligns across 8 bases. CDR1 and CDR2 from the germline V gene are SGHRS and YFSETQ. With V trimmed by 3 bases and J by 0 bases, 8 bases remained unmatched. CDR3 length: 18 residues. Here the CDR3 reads CASSSTLQGGSGANVLTF. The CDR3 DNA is TGCGCCAGCAGCTCGACTCTACAGGGGGGCTCTGGGGCCAACGTCCTGACTTTC.

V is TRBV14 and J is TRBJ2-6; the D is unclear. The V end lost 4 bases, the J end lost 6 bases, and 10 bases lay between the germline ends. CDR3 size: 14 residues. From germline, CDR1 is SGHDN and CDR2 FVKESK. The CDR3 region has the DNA TGTGCCAGCAGCCTCCTAAATGAGGCCAACGTCCTGACTTTC. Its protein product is CASSLLNEANVLTF.

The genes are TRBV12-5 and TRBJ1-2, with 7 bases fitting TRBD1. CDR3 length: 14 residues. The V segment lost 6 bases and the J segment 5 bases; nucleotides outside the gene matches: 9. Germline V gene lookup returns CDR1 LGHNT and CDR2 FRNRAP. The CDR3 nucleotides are TGTGCTAGTGGACTAGGGGGCGCGAGATATGGCTACACCTTC. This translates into CASGLGGARYGYTF.

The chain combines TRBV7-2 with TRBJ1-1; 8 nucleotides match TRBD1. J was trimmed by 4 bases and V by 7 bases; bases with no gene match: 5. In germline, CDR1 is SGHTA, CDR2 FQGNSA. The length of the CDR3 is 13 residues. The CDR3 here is CASTQQGGTEAFF. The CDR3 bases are TGTGCCAGCACCCAACAGGGGGGCACTGAAGCTTTCTTT. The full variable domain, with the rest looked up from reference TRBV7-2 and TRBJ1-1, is GAGVSQSPSNKVTEKGKDVELRCDPISGHTALYWYRQSLGQGLEFLIYFQGNSAPDKSGLPSDRFSAERTGGSVSTLTIQRTQQEDSAVYLCASTQQGGTEAFFGQGTRLTVV.

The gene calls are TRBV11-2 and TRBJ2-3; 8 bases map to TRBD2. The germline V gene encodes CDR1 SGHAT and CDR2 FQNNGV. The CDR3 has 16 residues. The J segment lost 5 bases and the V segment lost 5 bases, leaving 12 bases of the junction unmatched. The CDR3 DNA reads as TGTGCCAGCAGCCCGGGGGGGTCAGGGCGGGAAGATACGCAGTATTTT. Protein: CASSPGGSGREDTQYF.